This T cell receptor (beta chain) comes out of a study of Ad26.COV2.S vaccination and SARS-CoV-2 variants. The repertoire was sequenced with immunoSEQ multiplex PCR; TCRdb's copy has only in-frame clones and lacks some. The sample carries some 240,000 clones, roughly 87% recorded once. Treatment meaning: some 20 received Ad26.COV2.S at low or high dose, single or two shots; a few received placebo; per-sample allocation not given. Material that was analyzed had been drawn on day 63 after the first vaccine or placebo injection. A Boston adult aged 18-55 years was the donor. Whole-study findings and limits: Reportedly, after vaccination the spike-specific CD8+ and CD4+ T cell responses displayed substantial breadth.

A remark on this clone: As yet, its antigen is unknown.

This TCR derives from a person aged 18-60 years who received the Ad26.COV2.S COVID-19 vaccine or a placebo. Source: peripheral blood, taken in a trial of Ad26.COV2.S vaccine versus placebo.

The CDR3 region has the DNA TGTGCCAGCGGCAGGAAACCCTACAATGAGCAGTTCTTC. Encoded protein: CASGRKPYNEQFF. The chain recombines TRBV6-5 with TRBJ2-1; no reliable D call. The CDR3 spans 13 residues. From germline, CDR1 is MNHEY and CDR2 SVGAGI. The V end lost 8 bases, the J end lost 2 bases, and 10 bases lay between the germline ends.